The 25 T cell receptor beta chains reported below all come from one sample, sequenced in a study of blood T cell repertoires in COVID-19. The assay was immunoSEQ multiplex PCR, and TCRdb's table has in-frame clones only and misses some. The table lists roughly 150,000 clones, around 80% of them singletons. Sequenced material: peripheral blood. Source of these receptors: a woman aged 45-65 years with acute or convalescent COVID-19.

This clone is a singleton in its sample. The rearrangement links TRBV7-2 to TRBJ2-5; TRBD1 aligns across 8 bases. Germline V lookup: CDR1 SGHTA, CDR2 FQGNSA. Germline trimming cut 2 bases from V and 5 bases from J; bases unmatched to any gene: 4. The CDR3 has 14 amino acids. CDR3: CASSLRRDRETQYF. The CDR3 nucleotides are TGTGCCAGCAGCTTAAGGCGGGACAGGGAGACCCAGTACTTC.

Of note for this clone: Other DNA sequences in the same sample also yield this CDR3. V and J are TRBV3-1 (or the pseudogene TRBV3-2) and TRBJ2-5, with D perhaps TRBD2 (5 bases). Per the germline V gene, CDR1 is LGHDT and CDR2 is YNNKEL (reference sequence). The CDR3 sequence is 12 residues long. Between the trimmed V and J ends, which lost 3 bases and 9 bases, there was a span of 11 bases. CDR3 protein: CASSQVGGSQYF. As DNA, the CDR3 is TGTGCCAGCAGCCAGGTTGGCGGGTCCCAGTACTTC.

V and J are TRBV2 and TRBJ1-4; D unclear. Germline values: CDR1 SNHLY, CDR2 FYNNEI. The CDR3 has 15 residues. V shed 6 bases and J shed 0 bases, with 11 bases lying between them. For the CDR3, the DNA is TGTGCCAGCAGGGCAGAAACAGCAACTAATGAAAAACTGTTTTTT. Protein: CASRAETATNEKLFF.

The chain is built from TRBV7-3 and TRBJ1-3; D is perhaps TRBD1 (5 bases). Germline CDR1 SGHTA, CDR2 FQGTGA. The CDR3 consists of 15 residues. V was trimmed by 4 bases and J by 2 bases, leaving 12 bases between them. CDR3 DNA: TGTGCCAGCAGCTCCCAGGGAGGCACTGGAAACACCATATATTTT. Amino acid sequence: CASSSQGGTGNTIYF.

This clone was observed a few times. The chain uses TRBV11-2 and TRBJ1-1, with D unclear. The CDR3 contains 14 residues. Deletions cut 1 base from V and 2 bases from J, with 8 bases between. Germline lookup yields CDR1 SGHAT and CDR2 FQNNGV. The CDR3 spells CASSLVAANTEAFF. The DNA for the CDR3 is TGTGCCAGCAGCTTAGTAGCGGCAAACACTGAAGCTTTCTTT.

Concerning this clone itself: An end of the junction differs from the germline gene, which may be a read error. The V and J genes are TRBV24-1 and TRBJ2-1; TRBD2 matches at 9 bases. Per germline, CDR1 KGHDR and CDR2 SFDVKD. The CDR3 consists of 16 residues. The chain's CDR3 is CATSDLTSGSFNEQFF. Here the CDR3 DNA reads TGTGCCACCAGTGATTTGACTAGCGGGTCCTTCAATGAGCAGTTCTTC.

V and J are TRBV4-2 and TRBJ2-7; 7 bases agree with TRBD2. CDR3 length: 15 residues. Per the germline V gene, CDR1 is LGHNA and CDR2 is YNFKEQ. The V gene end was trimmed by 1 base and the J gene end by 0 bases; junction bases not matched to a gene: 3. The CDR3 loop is CASSQGGGSSYEQYF. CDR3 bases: TGTGCCAGCAGCCAAGGGGGAGGGAGCTCCTACGAGCAGTACTTC.

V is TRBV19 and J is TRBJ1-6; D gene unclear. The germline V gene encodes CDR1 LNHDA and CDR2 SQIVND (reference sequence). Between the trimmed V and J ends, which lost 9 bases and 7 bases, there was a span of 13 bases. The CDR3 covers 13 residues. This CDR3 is CASATVPNSPLHF. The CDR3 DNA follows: TGTGCCAGCGCTACCGTACCGAATTCACCCCTCCACTTT.

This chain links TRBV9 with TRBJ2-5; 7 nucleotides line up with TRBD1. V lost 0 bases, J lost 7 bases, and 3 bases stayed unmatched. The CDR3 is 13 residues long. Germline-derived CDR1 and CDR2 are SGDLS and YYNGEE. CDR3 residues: CASSVEQGRTQYF. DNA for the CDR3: TGTGCCAGCAGCGTAGAACAGGGGAGGACCCAGTACTTC. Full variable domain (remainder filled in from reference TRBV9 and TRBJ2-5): DSGVTQTPKHLITATGQRVTLRCSPRSGDLSVYWYQQSLDQGLQFLIQYYNGEERAKGNILERFSAQQFPDLHSELNLSSLELGDSALYFCASSVEQGRTQYFGPGTRLLVL.

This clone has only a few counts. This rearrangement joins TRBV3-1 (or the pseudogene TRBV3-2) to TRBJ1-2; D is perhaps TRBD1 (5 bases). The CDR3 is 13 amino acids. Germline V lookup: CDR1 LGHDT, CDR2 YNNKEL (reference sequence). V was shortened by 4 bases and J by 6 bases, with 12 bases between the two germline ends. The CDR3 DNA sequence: TGTGCCAGCAGCCGCAGGGAGCGGGATGGCTACACCTTC. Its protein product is CASSRRERDGYTF.

In DNA form, the CDR3 reads TGTGCCAGCAGCTCGACAGGGGTAGGGAACACTGAAGCTTTCTTT. It codes for CASSSTGVGNTEAFF. The chain combines TRBV7-8 with TRBJ1-1; 8 nucleotides align to TRBD1. Germline loops: CDR1 SGHVS, CDR2 FQNEAQ. The CDR3 totals 15 residues. The J segment lost 1 base and the V segment lost 4 bases, leaving 5 bases of the junction unmatched.

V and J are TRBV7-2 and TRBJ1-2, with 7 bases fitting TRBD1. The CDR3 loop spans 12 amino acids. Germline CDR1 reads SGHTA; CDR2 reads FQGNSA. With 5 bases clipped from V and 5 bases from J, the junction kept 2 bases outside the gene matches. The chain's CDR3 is CASSQTGYGYTF. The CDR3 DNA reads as TGTGCCAGCAGCCAGACAGGGTATGGCTACACCTTC. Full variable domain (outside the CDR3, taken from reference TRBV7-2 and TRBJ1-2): GAGVSQSPSNKVTEKGKDVELRCDPISGHTALYWYRQSLGQGLEFLIYFQGNSAPDKSGLPSDRFSAERTGGSVSTLTIQRTQQEDSAVYLCASSQTGYGYTFGSGTRLTVV.

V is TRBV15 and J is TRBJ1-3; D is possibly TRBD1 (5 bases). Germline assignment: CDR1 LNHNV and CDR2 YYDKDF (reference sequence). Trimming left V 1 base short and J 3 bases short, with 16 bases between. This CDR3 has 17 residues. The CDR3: CATSRGTTGTDGNTIYF. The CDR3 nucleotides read TGTGCCACCAGCAGAGGGACCACCGGGACTGATGGAAACACCATATATTTT.

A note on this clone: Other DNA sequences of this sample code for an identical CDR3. The CDR3 DNA reads as TGCGCCAGCAGCTTGGGCCAGGGGGTCACTGAAGCTTTCTTT. Its protein is CASSLGQGVTEAFF. The genes are TRBV5-1 and TRBJ1-1; 7 bases agree with TRBD1. Losses at the gene ends were 0 bases for V and 4 bases for J; bases not matched to a gene: 3. Looked up from germline, CDR1 is SGHRS and CDR2 is YFSETQ. The CDR3 length is 14 residues.

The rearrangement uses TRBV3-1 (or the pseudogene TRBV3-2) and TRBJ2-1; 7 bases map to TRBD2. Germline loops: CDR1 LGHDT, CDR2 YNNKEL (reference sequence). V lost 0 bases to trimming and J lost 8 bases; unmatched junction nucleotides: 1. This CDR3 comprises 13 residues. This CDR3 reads CASSQEGRDEQFF. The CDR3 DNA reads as TGTGCCAGCAGCCAAGAGGGGAGGGATGAGCAGTTCTTC.

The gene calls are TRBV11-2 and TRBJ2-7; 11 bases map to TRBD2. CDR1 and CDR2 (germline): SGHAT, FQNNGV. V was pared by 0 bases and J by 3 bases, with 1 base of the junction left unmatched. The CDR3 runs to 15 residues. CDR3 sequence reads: CASSLETSGDYEQYF. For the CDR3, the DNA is TGTGCCAGCAGCTTAGAGACTAGCGGGGACTACGAGCAGTACTTC.

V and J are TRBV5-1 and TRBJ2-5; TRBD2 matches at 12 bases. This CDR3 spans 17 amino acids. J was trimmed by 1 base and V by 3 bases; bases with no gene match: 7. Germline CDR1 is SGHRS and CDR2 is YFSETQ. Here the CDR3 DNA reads TGCGCCAGCAGCTCTCTTCTAGCGGGAGGGCTCCAAGAGACCCAGTACTTC. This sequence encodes CASSSLLAGGLQETQYF.

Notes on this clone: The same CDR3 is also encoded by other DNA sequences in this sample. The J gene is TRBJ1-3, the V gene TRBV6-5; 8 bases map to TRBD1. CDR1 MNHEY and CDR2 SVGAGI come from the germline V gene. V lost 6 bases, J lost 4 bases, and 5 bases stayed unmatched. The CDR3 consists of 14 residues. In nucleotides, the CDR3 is TGTGCCAGCAGCAACAGGGGGTCCGGAAACACCATATATTTT. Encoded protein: CASSNRGSGNTIYF.

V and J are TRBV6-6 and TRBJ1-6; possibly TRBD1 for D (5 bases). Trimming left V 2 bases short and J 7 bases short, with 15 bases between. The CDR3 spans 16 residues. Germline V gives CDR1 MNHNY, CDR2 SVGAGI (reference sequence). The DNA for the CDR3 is TGTGCCAGCAGTTACCCAAGGGGCGACCGAAATTCACCCCTCCACTTT. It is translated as CASSYPRGDRNSPLHF.

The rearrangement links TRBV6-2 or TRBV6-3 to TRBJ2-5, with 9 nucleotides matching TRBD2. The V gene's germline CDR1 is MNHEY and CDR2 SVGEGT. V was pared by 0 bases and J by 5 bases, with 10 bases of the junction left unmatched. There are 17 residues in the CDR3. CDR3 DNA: TGTGCCAGCAGTTACTCGTCTAGCGGGATAGACAAGGAGACCCAGTACTTC. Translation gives CASSYSSSGIDKETQYF.

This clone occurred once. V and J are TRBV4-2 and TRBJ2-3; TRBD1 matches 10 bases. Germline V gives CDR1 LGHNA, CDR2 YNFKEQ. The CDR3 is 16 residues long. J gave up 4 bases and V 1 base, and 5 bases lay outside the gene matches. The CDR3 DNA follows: TGTGCCAGCAGCCAAGCCGGGACAGGGGTGGCAGATACGCAGTATTTT. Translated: CASSQAGTGVADTQYF.

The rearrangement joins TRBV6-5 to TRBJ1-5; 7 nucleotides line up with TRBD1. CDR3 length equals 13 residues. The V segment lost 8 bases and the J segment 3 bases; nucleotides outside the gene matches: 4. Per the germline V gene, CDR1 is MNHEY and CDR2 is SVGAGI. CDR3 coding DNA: TGTGCCAGCCGGGACAGAGTCAATCAGCCCCAGCATTTT. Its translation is CASRDRVNQPQHF.

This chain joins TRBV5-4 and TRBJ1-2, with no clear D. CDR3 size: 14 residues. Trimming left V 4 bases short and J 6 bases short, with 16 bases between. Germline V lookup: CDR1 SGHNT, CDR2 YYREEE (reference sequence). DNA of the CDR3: TGTGCCAGCAGCCGTGAGGGTTTGAATAATGGCTACACCTTC. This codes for CASSREGLNNGYTF.

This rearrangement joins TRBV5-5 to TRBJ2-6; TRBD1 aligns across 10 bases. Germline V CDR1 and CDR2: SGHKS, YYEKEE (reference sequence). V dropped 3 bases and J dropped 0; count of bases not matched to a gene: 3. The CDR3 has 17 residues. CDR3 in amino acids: CASSSTGGTSGANVLTF. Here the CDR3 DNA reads TGTGCCAGCAGCTCGACAGGGGGCACCTCTGGGGCCAACGTCCTGACTTTC. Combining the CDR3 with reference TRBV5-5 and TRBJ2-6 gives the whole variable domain DAGVTQSPTHLIKTRGQQVTLRCSPISGHKSVSWYQQVLGQGPQFIFQYYEKEERGRGNFPDRFSARQFPNYSSELNVNALLLGDSALYLCASSSTGGTSGANVLTFGAGSRLTVL.

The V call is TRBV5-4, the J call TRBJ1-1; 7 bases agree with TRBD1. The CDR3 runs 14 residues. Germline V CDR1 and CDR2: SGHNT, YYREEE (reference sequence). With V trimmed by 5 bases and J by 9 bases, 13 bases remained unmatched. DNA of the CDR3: TGTGCCAGCAGTCAGGACAGGTATAATCTTAAAGCTTTCTTT. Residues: CASSQDRYNLKAFF. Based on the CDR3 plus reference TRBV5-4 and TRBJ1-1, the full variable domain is ETGVTQSPTHLIKTRGQQVTLRCSSQSGHNTVSWYQQALGQGPQFIFQYYREEENGRGNFPPRFSGLQFPNYSSELNVNALELDDSALYLCASSQDRYNLKAFFGQGTRLTVV.